This TCR beta chain was obtained from a study of T cell responses to AZD1222 COVID-19 vaccine (dated by TCRdb to the early 2020s). In terms of the full investigation: TCR sequencing covered about 230 trial participants: 200 to 220 given two doses of AZD1222 and 26 given two doses of MenACWY control vaccine. Trial participants were enrolled into age subgroups of 18-55, 56-69 and 70-plus years, which contained roughly 140, 27 and 60 TCR-sequenced participants, respectively.

The CDR3 regions of human TCRbeta chains were subjected to immunosequencing. In the source study's methods: TCRs in the repertoires were compared against a reference library of SARS-CoV-2-specific TCRs that had been generated with the MIRA antigen-specificity platform. Breadth was defined as the fraction of unique TCRs that were SARS-CoV-2-associated, and depth was defined as the fraction of total T cells that were SARS-CoV-2-associated. Using the MIRA data, each spike-specific TCR was mapped to the spike region that the TCR reacts to and placed in a CD4 or CD8 class. Log10-transformed breadth and depth values were compared by one-way ANOVA with Sidak's multiple comparisons tests. TCRdb's version of the immuneACCESS table is confined to in-frame rearrangements and falls short of the full clone set. An unresolved V gene accounts for under half of the shortfall where checked; the remainder is of unknown origin. V and J calls and clone size are those listed in that table; D and trimming were worked out from the DNA. Across this sample there are 79,000 or so clones, with about 80% seen only once. Of the sample, 27% is held by the ten largest clones.

The cysteine opens and the phenylalanine closes a CDR3 of 14 amino acids. Only the CDR3 region is kept as DNA, spanning 42 bases read in frame from base 1. Per the germline V gene, SGDLS is the CDR1 and YYNGEE is the CDR2. Deletion took 0 bases off V and 7 bases off J, with a span of 11 bases between the germline ends. What the study reported, not specific to this receptor: Only five or six AZD1222 recipients were SARS-CoV-2 seropositive at baseline, limiting conclusions about previously exposed vaccinees. Reportedly, almost half of the unique spike-specific TCRs recognized epitopes lying outside the regions that are mutated in the B.1.351 and B.1.1.7 variants. Participants were mostly white British, with more females than males. The authors suggested clonal diversity may have been underestimated. No day 14 peak-response samples were available, so repertoires were characterized only after the peak T cell response. CD4 TCRs associated with the vaccine covered the entire spike protein, and the dominant responses were in regions 160-218 and 743-854. In the small 56-69-year group, the increase in depth fell short of significance, most likely because of low power. After two AZD1222 doses, both the breadth and the depth of spike-specific TCRs were significantly higher than at day 0 and than in MenACWY recipients.

Per the publication, the time point label means: about 28 days (+/-7) after the second vaccine dose. The treatment or condition label, as the study defines it: meningococcal conjugate vaccine given as trial control. Vaccinee samples came from UK trials COV001 and COV002, including a single-blind randomized controlled phase 2/3 trial of AZD1222 (ChAdOx1 nCoV-19) in healthy adults. For TCRbeta chain sequencing, PBMC samples were collected from trial participants at day 0 and at day 28 after the second dose. Concerning this clone itself: Its antigen remains undetermined. Per-nucleotide qualities are absent, and no much larger clonotype sits a single base away.

Rearrangement joined TRBV9 to TRBJ1-3, with the D gene uncertain. This TCR was recovered from an adult who received the MenACWY meningococcal vaccine as a control. This sample comprised peripheral blood, obtained 28 days after the second dose of the MenACWY control vaccine. Read as DNA, the sequence is TGTGCCAGCAGCGTAGTGTCGAGTGGGAACACCATATATTTT. This is translated as CASSVVSSGNTIYF.